The 10 T cell receptor beta chains presented below share a single source sample, sequenced in a study of shared clonotypes between healthy human individuals. Sequenced by immunoSEQ multiplex PCR; TCRdb stores in-frame clones only, minus some. Of about 2,500,000 clones in the sample, around 90% were seen once. Specimen: naive CD4+ T cells sorted from blood. Subset defined: CD45RA+ positively selected. The receptors shown here come from a man younger than 35 in good health.

This clone was seen only once. This chain uses TRBV27 with TRBJ2-3; 13 nucleotides match TRBD2. Germline loops: CDR1 MNHEY, CDR2 SMNVEV (reference sequence). This CDR3 region has 17 residues. Losses at the gene ends were 7 bases for V and 6 bases for J; bases not matched to a gene: 13. The CDR3 loop reads CASTTLGLAGDSDTQYF. The DNA of the CDR3 is TGTGCCAGCACCACCTTAGGACTAGCGGGAGATAGTGATACGCAGTATTTT.

This rearrangement joins TRBV6-6 to TRBJ1-5; D uncertain. V lost 2 bases, J lost 0 bases, and 8 bases lay in between. CDR1 MNHNY and CDR2 SVGAGI come from the germline V gene (reference sequence). This CDR3 region has 15 residues. The CDR3 protein is CASSYRLYSNQPQHF. In nucleotides, the CDR3 is TGTGCCAGCAGTTACCGGCTGTATAGCAATCAGCCCCAGCATTTT.

A remark on this clone: Distinct nucleotide sequences in the sample also encode this CDR3. The V gene is TRBV18, the J gene TRBJ2-3; the D is unclear. The CDR3 has 13 amino acids. Looked up from germline, CDR1 is KGHSH and CDR2 is LQKENI. V was clipped by 3 bases and J by 0 bases, with 4 bases between them. CDR3 sequence reads: CASSPYSTDTQYF. CDR3 sequence (DNA): TGTGCCAGCTCACCTTACAGCACAGATACGCAGTATTTT.

The V and J genes are TRBV5-1 and TRBJ2-2, with TRBD2 identical over 9 bases. The CDR3 extends over 16 amino acids. Germline CDR1 SGHRS, CDR2 YFSETQ. Trimming cost V 4 bases and J 6 bases; bases outside gene matches: 10. CDR3 in amino acids: CASSLIAGVQAGELFF. CDR3 DNA: TGCGCCAGCAGCCTGATAGCGGGAGTTCAAGCCGGGGAGCTGTTTTTT.

V is TRBV25-1 and J is TRBJ2-7; D gene ambiguous. The germline gives CDR1 MGHDK, CDR2 SYGVNS. The V end was cut by 1 base, the J end by 6 bases, with 19 bases between. This CDR3 comprises 16 residues. CDR3 sequence (DNA): TGTGCCAGCAGTGAATCCCTCGCAGGCCCCTCAGTCGAGCAGTACTTC. Amino acid sequence: CASSESLAGPSVEQYF.

V and J are TRBV10-2 and TRBJ2-5; 7 nucleotides agree with TRBD2. The CDR3 extends over 14 amino acids. Trimming took 0 bases from V and 4 from J; bases not matched to a gene: 2. The germline V gene has CDR1 WSHSY and CDR2 SAAADI. CDR3 nucleotides: TGCGCCAGCAGTGAGTCGGGGGGGAGAGAGACCCAGTACTTC. Translation: CASSESGGRETQYF.

The CDR3 DNA follows: TGTGCCAGCAGCTTTGGGGGGAGCTCTGAAGCTTTCTTT. Protein sequence: CASSFGGSSEAFF. The rearrangement joins TRBV5-4 to TRBJ1-1; a weak D match, TRBD1 (5 bases). Per the germline V gene, CDR1 is SGHNT and CDR2 is YYREEE (reference sequence). The V end lost 2 bases, the J end lost 6 bases, and 11 bases lay between the germline ends. The CDR3 is made up of 13 amino acids.

The V and J genes are TRBV18 and TRBJ2-7; 8 bases line up with TRBD1. The trim removed 5 bases at V and 8 bases at J, leaving 5 bases unmatched. Germline values: CDR1 KGHSH, CDR2 LQKENI. The CDR3 runs to 12 residues. The CDR3 here is CASSNRGYKQYF. The DNA for the CDR3 is TGTGCCAGCTCAAACAGGGGGTATAAGCAGTACTTC.

The count of this clone is one. The chain employs TRBV7-9 and TRBJ1-5; possibly TRBD1 for D (6 bases). The germline gives CDR1 SEHNR, CDR2 FQNEAQ (reference sequence). Deletions cut 5 bases from V and 7 bases from J, with 15 bases between. The CDR3 runs to 14 residues. The CDR3, as DNA: TGTGCCAGCAGCCGCGAGGGGGTTTACCAGCCCCAGCATTTT. It specifies CASSREGVYQPQHF.

The chain carries TRBV5-4 and TRBJ2-2; 7 nucleotides match TRBD2. V was pared by 10 bases and J by 2 bases, with 11 bases of the junction left unmatched. The CDR3 has 15 residues. CDR1 is SGHNT and CDR2 is YYREEE in the germline V gene (reference sequence). The CDR3 sequence: CASRDYEINTGELFF. The CDR3 nucleotides read TGTGCCTCCCGGGACTACGAAATCAACACCGGGGAGCTGTTTTTT.